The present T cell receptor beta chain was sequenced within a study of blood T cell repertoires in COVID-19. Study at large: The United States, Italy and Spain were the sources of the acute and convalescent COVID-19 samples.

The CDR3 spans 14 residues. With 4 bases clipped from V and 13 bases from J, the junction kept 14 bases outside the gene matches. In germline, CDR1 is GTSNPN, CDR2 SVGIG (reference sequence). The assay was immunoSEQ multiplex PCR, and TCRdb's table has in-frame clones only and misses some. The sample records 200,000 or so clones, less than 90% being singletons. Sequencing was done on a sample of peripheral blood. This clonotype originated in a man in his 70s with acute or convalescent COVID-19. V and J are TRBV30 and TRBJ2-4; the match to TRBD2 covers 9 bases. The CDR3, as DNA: TGTGCCTGGACCTTAGCGGGAGCTCCGCGTTTCCAGTACTTC. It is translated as CAWTLAGAPRFQYF.